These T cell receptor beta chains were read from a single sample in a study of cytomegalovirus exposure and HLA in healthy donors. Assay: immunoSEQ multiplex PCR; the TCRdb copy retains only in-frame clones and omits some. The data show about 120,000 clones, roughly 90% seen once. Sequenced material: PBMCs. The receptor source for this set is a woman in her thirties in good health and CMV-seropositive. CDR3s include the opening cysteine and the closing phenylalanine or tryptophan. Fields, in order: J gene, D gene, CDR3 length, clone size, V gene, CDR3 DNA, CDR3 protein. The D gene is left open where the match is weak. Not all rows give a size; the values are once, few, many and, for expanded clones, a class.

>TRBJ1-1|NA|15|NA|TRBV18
TGTGCCAGCTCAGACGACAGGTTTTCCGACACTGAAGCTTTCTTT
CASSDDRFSDTEAFF
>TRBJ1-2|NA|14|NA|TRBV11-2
TGTGCCAGCAGCCCTATGGGGGGGACATATGGCTACACCTTC
CASSPMGGTYGYTF
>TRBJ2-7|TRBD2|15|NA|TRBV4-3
TGCGCCAGCAGCCAACTAGCGGGCGGGACCTACGAGCAGTACTTC
CASSQLAGGTYEQYF
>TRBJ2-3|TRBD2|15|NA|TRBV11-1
TGTGCCAGCGGTACTAGCGGACCTAGCACAGATACGCAGTATTTT
CASGTSGPSTDTQYF
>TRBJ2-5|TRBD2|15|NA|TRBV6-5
TGTGCCAGCAGTTTAGGACTAGCGTCTTCAGAGACCCAGTACTTC
CASSLGLASSETQYF
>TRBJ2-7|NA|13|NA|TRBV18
TGTGCCAGCTCACCACCGAACTACTACGAGCAGTACTTC
CASSPPNYYEQYF
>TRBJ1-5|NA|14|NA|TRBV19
TGTGCCAGTAATCAGGGCCTGAGCAATCAGCCCCAGCATTTT
CASNQGLSNQPQHF
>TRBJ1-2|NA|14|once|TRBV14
TGTGCCAGCAGCCACTCAGGTGGGAACTATGGCTACACCTTC
CASSHSGGNYGYTF
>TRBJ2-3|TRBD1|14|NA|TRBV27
TGTGCCAGCAAGGAGACAGGGGGCCTCGATACGCAGTATTTT
CASKETGGLDTQYF
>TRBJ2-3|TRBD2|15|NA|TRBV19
TGTGCCAGTAGTATTAGCGGGGGACCCACAGATACGCAGTATTTT
CASSISGGPTDTQYF
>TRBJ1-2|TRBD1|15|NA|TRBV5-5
TGTGCCAGCAGCTCGGACAGGGGTCTAGCCTATGGCTACACCTTC
CASSSDRGLAYGYTF
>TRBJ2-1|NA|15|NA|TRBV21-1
TGTGCCAGCAGCGCTCGATTGAGGGCCCACGTGGAGCAGTTCTTC
CASSARLRAHVEQFF
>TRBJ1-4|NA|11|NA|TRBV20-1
TGCAGTGCTAGAGGGTCAGAGGGACTGTTTTTT
CSARGSEGLFF
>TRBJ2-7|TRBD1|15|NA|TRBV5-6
TGTGCCAGCAGCACCCCCGGGACAGGGGTTGGCGAGCAGTACTTC
CASSTPGTGVGEQYF
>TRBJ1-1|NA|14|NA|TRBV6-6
TGTGCCAGCAGTTACTCGGGGACTAACACTGAAGCTTTCTTT
CASSYSGTNTEAFF
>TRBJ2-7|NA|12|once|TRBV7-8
TGTGCCAGCAGCTTAGGCGACAACCTGATGTACTTC
CASSLGDNLMYF
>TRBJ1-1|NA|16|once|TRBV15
TGTGCCACCAGCAGAGGGACAGCCCTCATGAACACTGAAGCTTTCTTT
CATSRGTALMNTEAFF
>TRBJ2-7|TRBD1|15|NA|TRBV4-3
TGCGCCAGCAGCCAAGATCACAGGGGGCGGGACGAGCAGTACTTC
CASSQDHRGRDEQYF
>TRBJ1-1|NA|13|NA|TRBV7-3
TGTGCCAGCAGCGAATCAGGGATGACTGAAGCTTTCTTT
CASSESGMTEAFF
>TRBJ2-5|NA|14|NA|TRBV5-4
TGTGCCAGCAGCTTGGAACAGGCCGTGGAGACCCAGTACTTC
CASSLEQAVETQYF
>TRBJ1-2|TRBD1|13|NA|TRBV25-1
TGTGCCAGCAGTTGGGCGGGACAGCCGATCTACACCTTC
CASSWAGQPIYTF
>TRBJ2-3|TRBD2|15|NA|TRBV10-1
TGCGCCAGCAGTGTTGGGACTAGCGGAACAGATACGCAGTATTTT
CASSVGTSGTDTQYF
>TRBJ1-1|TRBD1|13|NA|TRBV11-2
TGTGCCAGCAGCCCTGACAGGGGCGGCGAAGCTTTCTTT
CASSPDRGGEAFF
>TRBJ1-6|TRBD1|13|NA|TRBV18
TGTGCCAGCTCACCAGAGACAGGGCAACCCCTCCACTTT
CASSPETGQPLHF
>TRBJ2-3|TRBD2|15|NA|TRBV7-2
TGTGCCAGCAGCTTGACTAGCTCCCCCACAGATACGCAGTATTTT
CASSLTSSPTDTQYF
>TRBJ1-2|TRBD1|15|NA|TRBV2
TGTGCCAGCAGAGCTACGGGACAGGGTTTGAGCGGCTACACCTTC
CASRATGQGLSGYTF
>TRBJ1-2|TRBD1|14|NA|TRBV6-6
TGTGCCAGCAGGAAAACAGGGGAACTAGAAGGCTACACCTTC
CASRKTGELEGYTF
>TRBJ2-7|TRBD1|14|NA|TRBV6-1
TGTGCCAGCACCACAACGGGACAGGCCTACGAGCAGTACTTC
CASTTTGQAYEQYF
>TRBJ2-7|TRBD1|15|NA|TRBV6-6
TGTGCCAGCAGTTACGGGACAGGGGACCTCTACGAGCAGTACTTC
CASSYGTGDLYEQYF
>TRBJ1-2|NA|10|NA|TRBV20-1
TGCAGGGAAGGAGGGGACGGCTACACCTTC
CREGGDGYTF
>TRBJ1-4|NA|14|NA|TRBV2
TGTGCCAGCAGTTACAGCGGAACTAATGAAAAACTGTTTTTT
CASSYSGTNEKLFF
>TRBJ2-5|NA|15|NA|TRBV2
TGTGCCAGCAGTGGAGTGTGGGGCAGGCAAGAGACCCAGTACTTC
CASSGVWGRQETQYF
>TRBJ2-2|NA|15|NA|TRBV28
TGTGCCAGCAGTTTAATTTCGGGTGCGGTCGGGGAGCTGTTTTTT
CASSLISGAVGELFF
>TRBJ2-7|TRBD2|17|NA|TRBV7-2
TGTGCCAGCAGCTTATACGCGGCTAGCGGGGGATGGTACGAGCAGTACTTC
CASSLYAASGGWYEQYF
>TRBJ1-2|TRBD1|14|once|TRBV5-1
TGCGCCAGCAGCATGACAGGGGAGGGTTCTGGCTACACCTTC
CASSMTGEGSGYTF
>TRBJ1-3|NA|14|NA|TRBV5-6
TGTGCCAGCAGCTTGGCAGGGGCTGGAAACACCATATATTTT
CASSLAGAGNTIYF
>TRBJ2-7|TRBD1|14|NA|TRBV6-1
TGTGCCAGCACTCCCAGGGGGCCTAATAGCGAGCAGTACTTC
CASTPRGPNSEQYF
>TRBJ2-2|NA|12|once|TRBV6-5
TGTGCCAGCAGCAGGGGAAACGGGGAGCTGTTTTTT
CASSRGNGELFF
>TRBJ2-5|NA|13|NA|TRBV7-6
TGTGCCAGCAGCCGCGGAGGGTGGGAGACCCAGTACTTC
CASSRGGWETQYF
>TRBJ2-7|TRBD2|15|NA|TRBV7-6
TGTGCCAGCAGCTTAACCGGGACTAGCTGGTACGAGCAGTACTTC
CASSLTGTSWYEQYF
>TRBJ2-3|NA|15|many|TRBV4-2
TGTGCCAGCAGCCAAGAACCAGGAGGAGCAGTTACGCAGTATTTT
CASSQEPGGAVTQYF
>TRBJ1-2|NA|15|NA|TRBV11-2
TGTGCCAGCAGCGACCGCCCGGGGGATGACTATGGCTACACCTTC
CASSDRPGDDYGYTF
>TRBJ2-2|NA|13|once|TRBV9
TGTGCCAGCAGTGGAGTGGGCACCGGGGAGCTGTTTTTT
CASSGVGTGELFF
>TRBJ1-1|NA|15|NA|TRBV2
TGTGCCAGCAGGATCCCTGGGGGGGCAAACACTGAAGCTTTCTTT
CASRIPGGANTEAFF
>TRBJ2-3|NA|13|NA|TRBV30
TGTGCCTGGAGTTCGGGAGACACAGATACGCAGTATTTT
CAWSSGDTDTQYF
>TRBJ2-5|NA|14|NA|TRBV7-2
TGTGCCAGCAGCCTCGACAGTGCCAGCGAGACCCAGTACTTC
CASSLDSASETQYF
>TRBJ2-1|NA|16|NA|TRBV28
TGTGCCAGCAGCCTGGGGGCGGGAGCCAGGGACAATGAGCAGTTCTTC
CASSLGAGARDNEQFF
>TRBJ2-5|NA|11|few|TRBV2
TGTGCCAGCAACCTCTATGGGACCCAGTACTTC
CASNLYGTQYF
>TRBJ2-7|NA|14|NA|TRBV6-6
TGTGCCAGCAGTCCGGGTGAGTCCTCCTACGAGCAGTACTTC
CASSPGESSYEQYF
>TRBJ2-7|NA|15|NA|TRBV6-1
TGTGCCAGCAGTCCTATGACAGGAAGCTCCTACGAGCAGTACTTC
CASSPMTGSSYEQYF
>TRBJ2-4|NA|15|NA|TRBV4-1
TGCGCCAGCAGTTTTCGACATATAGCCAAAAACATTCAGTACTTC
CASSFRHIAKNIQYF
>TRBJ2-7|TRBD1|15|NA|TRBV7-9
TGTGCCAGCAGCTTAGCTCAGGGGGCGCGGGGTGAGCAGTACTTC
CASSLAQGARGEQYF
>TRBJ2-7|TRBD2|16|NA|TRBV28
TGTGCCAGCAGTTTAATGGTGGGACTAGCCATGCGGGAGCAGTACTTC
CASSLMVGLAMREQYF
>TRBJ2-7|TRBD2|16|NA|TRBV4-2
TGTGCCAGCAGCCAATCCACCGGGACTAGGTACTACGAGCAGTACTTC
CASSQSTGTRYYEQYF